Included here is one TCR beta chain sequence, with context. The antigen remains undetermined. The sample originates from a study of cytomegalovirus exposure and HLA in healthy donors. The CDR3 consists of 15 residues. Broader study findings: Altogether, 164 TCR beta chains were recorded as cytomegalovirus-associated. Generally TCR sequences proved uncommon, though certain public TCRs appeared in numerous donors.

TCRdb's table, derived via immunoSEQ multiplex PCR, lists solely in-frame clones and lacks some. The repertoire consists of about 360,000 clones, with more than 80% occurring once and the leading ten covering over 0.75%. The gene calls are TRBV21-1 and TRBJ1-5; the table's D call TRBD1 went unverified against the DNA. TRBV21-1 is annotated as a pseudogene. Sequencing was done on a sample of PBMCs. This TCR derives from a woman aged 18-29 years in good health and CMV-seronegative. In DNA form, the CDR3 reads TGTGCCAGCAGCAAGAAGACAGGGAATATTAACCCCCAGCATTTT. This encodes CASSKKTGNINPQHF.